This TCR beta chain was profiled in a study of cytomegalovirus exposure and HLA in healthy donors. With regard to this clone: Its specificity is unknown.

The primer mix had 60 Vbeta and 13 Jbeta primers. Assay: immunoSEQ multiplex PCR; the TCRdb copy retains only in-frame clones and omits some. The sample includes 110,000 or so clones, about 80% seen only once; the top ten take approximately 5%. Study-level results: Later work found that TCR association rates differed between HLA loci; DRB1 had the most and HLA-C the fewest. Specificity of a few CMV-associated chains for CMV antigens was verified in vitro.

Trimming removed 6 bases from V and 0 bases from J, with 6 bases in between. CDR1 and CDR2 from the germline V gene are SNHLY and FYNNEI. CDR3 size: 12 residues. The gene calls are TRBV2 and TRBJ2-7, with TRBD2 as a possible D gene (5 bases). The sequencing sample was made of PBMCs. The origin of this receptor is a woman between 25 and 40 years old in good health and CMV-seropositive. CDR3 protein: CASREVSYEQYF. CDR3 bases: TGTGCCAGCAGGGAGGTCTCCTACGAGCAGTACTTC.